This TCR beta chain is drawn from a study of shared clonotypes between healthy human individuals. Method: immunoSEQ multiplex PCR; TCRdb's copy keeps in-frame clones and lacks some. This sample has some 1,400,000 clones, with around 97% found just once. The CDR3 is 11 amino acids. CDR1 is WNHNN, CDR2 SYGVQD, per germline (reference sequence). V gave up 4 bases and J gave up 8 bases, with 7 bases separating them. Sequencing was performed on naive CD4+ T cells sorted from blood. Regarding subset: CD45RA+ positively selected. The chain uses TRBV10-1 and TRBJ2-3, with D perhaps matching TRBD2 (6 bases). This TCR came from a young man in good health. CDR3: CASSVGGTQYF. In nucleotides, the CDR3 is TGCGCCAGCAGTGTGGGGGGTACGCAGTATTTT.